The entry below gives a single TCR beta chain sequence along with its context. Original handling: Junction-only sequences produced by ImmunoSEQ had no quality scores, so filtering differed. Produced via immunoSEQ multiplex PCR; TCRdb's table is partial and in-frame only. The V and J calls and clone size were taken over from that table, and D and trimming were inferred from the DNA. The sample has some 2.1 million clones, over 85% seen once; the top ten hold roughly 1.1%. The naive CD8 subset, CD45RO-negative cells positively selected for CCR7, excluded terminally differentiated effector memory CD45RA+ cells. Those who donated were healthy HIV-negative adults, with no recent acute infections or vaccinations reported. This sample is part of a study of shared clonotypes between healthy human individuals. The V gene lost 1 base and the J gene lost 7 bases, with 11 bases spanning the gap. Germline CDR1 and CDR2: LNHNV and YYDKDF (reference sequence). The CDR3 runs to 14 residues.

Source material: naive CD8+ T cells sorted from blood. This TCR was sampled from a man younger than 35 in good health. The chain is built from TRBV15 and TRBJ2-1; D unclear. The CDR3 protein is CATSRVAVINEQFF. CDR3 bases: TGTGCCACCAGCAGAGTGGCGGTAATTAATGAGCAGTTCTTC.